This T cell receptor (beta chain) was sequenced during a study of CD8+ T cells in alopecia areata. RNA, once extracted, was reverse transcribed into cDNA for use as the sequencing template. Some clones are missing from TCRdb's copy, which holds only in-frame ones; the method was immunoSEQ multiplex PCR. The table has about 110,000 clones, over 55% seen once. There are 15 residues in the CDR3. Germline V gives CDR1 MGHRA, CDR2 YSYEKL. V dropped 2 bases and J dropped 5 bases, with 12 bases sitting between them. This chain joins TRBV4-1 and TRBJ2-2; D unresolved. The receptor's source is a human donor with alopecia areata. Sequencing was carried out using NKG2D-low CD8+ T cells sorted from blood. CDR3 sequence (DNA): TGCGCCAGCAGCCAAAGACCCGAGTGGACCGGGGAGCTGTTTTTT. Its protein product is CASSQRPEWTGELFF.